This TCR beta chain was sequenced during a study of T cell repertoires in cytomegalovirus infection. Study background: In the study, CMV epitopes included recently identified HLA-C-restricted and well-studied HLA-B-restricted ones. The public TCR beta signatures pointed to both CMV infection and matching HLA type.

General study results and limits: Dominant in the ex vivo response were TCR beta clonotypes restricted by HLA-C and specific for CMV. Based on cumulative public TCR beta family frequency, carriers of CMV plus the relevant HLA were identified.

A remark on this clonotype: Its antigen is unidentified. Sequence at one end of the junction differs from germline and may be a read error.

A single record per CDR3 protein comes from TCRdb applying MiXCR to the reads. The sample has 800,000 to 950,000 distinct CDR3 sequences, about 33% seen once; the top ten hold 9.5% to 15%. The sequence was collected from a human donor in good health (CMV status not recorded). Some clones in this sample may be carry-over from other donors' samples. The sequencing here drew on cultured CD8+ T cells from PBMCs, taken from culture after CMV antigen stimulation.

The CDR3: CVSSLQGAVYYYGYTF. The DNA of the CDR3 is TGTGTCAGCAGCTTGCAGGGGGCAGTCTACTACTATGGCTACACCTTC. The chain joins TRBV7-4 to TRBJ1-2; 8 bases fit TRBD1. Germline assignment: CDR1 SGHVT and CDR2 SQSDAQ. This CDR3 comprises 16 residues.